The 3 T cell receptor beta chains below come from one sample, sequenced in a study of cytotoxic CD8 clonotypes in ibrutinib-treated CLL. The assay was immunoSEQ multiplex PCR, and TCRdb's table has in-frame clones only and misses some. The sample has over 200,000 clones; approximately 79% are singletons. The input for sequencing was PBMCs, taken after 12 months of ibrutinib treatment. The receptor source for this set is a human donor with chronic lymphocytic leukemia.

The V call is TRBV6-1, the J call TRBJ2-7, with D perhaps matching TRBD2 (5 bases). Trimming shortened V by 6 bases and J by 2 bases, and 14 bases separated the two germline ends. CDR3 size: 14 residues. Germline V gene data show CDR1 as MNHNS and CDR2 as SASEGT. The DNA for the CDR3 is TGTGCCAGCAGGTTTGGCTTCGGGGCCTACGAGCAGTACTTC. It encodes CASRFGFGAYEQYF.

J is TRBJ2-1 and V is TRBV10-2, with 13 bases aligning to TRBD2. The V gene's germline CDR1 is WSHSY and CDR2 SAAADI. The CDR3 has 14 residues. With V trimmed by 6 bases and J by 8 bases, 4 bases remained unmatched. This CDR3 is CASRGLAGLDEQFF. In DNA, the CDR3 is TGCGCCAGCAGGGGACTAGCGGGGTTGGATGAGCAGTTCTTC.

The J gene is TRBJ1-4, the V gene TRBV27; no firm D call. Trimming shortened V by 0 bases and J by 10 bases, and 24 bases separated the two germline ends. This CDR3 has 18 residues. Germline CDR1 is MNHEY and CDR2 is SMNVEV (reference sequence). CDR3 coding DNA: TGTGCCAGCAGTTTATCCACGATCCCAGGATCAACGCGGGGAAAACTGTTTTTT. It specifies CASSLSTIPGSTRGKLFF.